Presented here are 26 T cell receptor beta chains from one specimen sequenced in a study of blood T cell repertoires in COVID-19. The data were produced by immunoSEQ multiplex PCR, yet TCRdb's version contains in-frame clones alone and is incomplete. The profile shows roughly 15,000 clones, around 73% of them singletons. Sample: peripheral blood. These receptors were collected from a man in his sixties or seventies with acute or convalescent COVID-19.

V usage is TRBV14 and J usage is TRBJ2-1; TRBD1 matches 7 bases. Germline V gives CDR1 SGHDN, CDR2 FVKESK. V was clipped by 6 bases and J by 4 bases; unmatched bases: 6. This CDR3 comprises 14 residues. DNA of the CDR3: TGTGCCAGCAGGTCGCAGGGGGAATACAATGAGCAGTTCTTC. This gives the protein CASRSQGEYNEQFF. The full variable domain, its missing parts supplied by reference TRBV14 and TRBJ2-1, is EAGVTQFPSHSVIEKGQTVTLRCDPISGHDNLYWYRRVMGKEIKFLLHFVKESKQDESGMPNNRFLAERTGGTYSTLKVQPAELEDSGVYFCASRSQGEYNEQFFGPGTRLTVL.

A few counts support this clone. CDR3 protein: CASSGTGSYGYTF. DNA of the CDR3: TGTGCCAGCAGCGGGACAGGGAGCTATGGCTACACCTTC. This chain joins TRBV12-3 or TRBV12-4 and TRBJ1-2, with 9 positions matching TRBD1. The CDR3 spans 13 residues. V gave up 6 bases and J gave up 4 bases; unmatched junction bases: 3.

The chain uses TRBV5-1 and TRBJ2-2; the D is unclear. Deletions cut 7 bases from V and 5 bases from J, with 18 bases between. CDR1 SGHRS and CDR2 YFSETQ come from the germline V gene. This CDR3 region has 15 residues. The CDR3 loop reads CASDVTGERTGELFF. Written as DNA, the CDR3 is TGCGCCAGCGACGTAACCGGAGAGAGGACCGGGGAGCTGTTTTTT.

The J gene is TRBJ1-4, the V gene TRBV13, with D possibly matching TRBD1 (6 bases). Per the germline V gene, CDR1 is PRHDT and CDR2 is FYEKMQ (reference sequence). This CDR3 spans 14 amino acids. Trimming cost V 3 bases and J 7 bases, with 12 bases left between them. The CDR3 here is CASSFRGIGEKLFF. DNA for the CDR3: TGTGCCAGCAGCTTTAGGGGGATCGGTGAAAAACTGTTTTTT.

Comment on this clone: At one end the junction does not follow the germline gene, possibly because of a read error. This rearrangement joins TRBV13 to TRBJ2-1, with 8 bases identical to TRBD1. From germline, CDR1 is PRHDT and CDR2 FYEKMQ (reference sequence). The CDR3 sequence is 15 residues long. The CDR3 coding sequence is TGTGCCAGCAGCTCGTCAGGACAGGGCTACAATGGGCAGTTCTTC. Translation: CASSSSGQGYNGQFF.

The chain uses TRBV19 and TRBJ2-3, with 10 bases identical to TRBD2. The germline CDR1 and CDR2 sequences are LNHDA and SQIVND (reference sequence). The CDR3 runs 14 residues. Losses at the gene ends were 7 bases for V and 7 bases for J; bases not matched to a gene: 8. This CDR3 is CASKKREGSHTQYF. In nucleotides, the CDR3 is TGTGCCAGTAAAAAGCGGGAGGGTTCGCATACGCAGTATTTT.

The rearrangement links TRBV7-2 to TRBJ2-3, with 7 bases lining up with TRBD2. Germline trimming cut 5 bases from V and 6 bases from J; bases unmatched to any gene: 11. The CDR3 loop spans 15 amino acids. Per germline, CDR1 SGHTA and CDR2 FQGNSA. Written as DNA, the CDR3 is TGTGCCAGCAGCCGCGGGGCGGGGGTCGGTGATACGCAGTATTTT. Protein product: CASSRGAGVGDTQYF. The whole variable domain, remainder taken from reference TRBV7-2 and TRBJ2-3, is GAGVSQSPSNKVTEKGKDVELRCDPISGHTALYWYRQSLGQGLEFLIYFQGNSAPDKSGLPSDRFSAERTGGSVSTLTIQRTQQEDSAVYLCASSRGAGVGDTQYFGPGTRLTVL.

The chain employs TRBV4-1 and TRBJ1-5; TRBD1 aligns across 9 bases. From germline, CDR1 is MGHRA and CDR2 YSYEKL. J lost 4 bases, V lost 7 bases, and 8 bases had no gene match. The CDR3 spans 15 residues. The DNA for the CDR3 is TGCGCCAGCACATCCACAGGGGGCGAAAATCAGCCCCAGCATTTT. Translation gives CASTSTGGENQPQHF.

A remark on this clone: A read error may account for a junction end that differs from germline. V gene TRBV15 combines with J gene TRBJ2-6, with TRBD1 matching over 7 bases. This CDR3 comprises 17 residues. Germline CDR1 is LNHNV and CDR2 is YYDKDF (reference sequence). Here the CDR3 DNA reads TGTGCCACCAGCCGAGAGACGGGGACAGCTGGGGCCAACGTCCTGACTTTC. This translates into CATSRETGTAGANVLTF.

V is TRBV7-8 and J is TRBJ1-3; no definite D call. Trimming stripped 3 bases from V and 4 bases from J, with 7 bases between. Germline V gene lookup returns CDR1 SGHVS and CDR2 FQNEAQ. CDR3 size: 13 residues. CDR3 sequence (DNA): TGTGCCAGCAGCTTTATTTCCGGAAACACCATATATTTT. Its translation is CASSFISGNTIYF.

This chain joins TRBV5-4 and TRBJ1-2, with D hard to call. In germline, CDR1 is SGHNT, CDR2 YYREEE (reference sequence). The CDR3 runs 16 residues. V lost 2 bases and J lost 5, with 19 bases in between. The CDR3 nucleotides read TGTGCCAGCAGCTTAGGCACCAGCGAAGACCTGTATGGCTACACCTTC. Amino acids: CASSLGTSEDLYGYTF.

The chain combines TRBV7-6 with TRBJ1-5, with a possible D match to TRBD1 (6 bases). From germline, CDR1 is SGHVS and CDR2 FNYEAQ. V lost 2 bases and J 6 bases, leaving 8 bases between the germline ends. The CDR3 covers 13 residues. The CDR3 DNA follows: TGTGCCAGCAGCTTAACAGGGCTTCAGCCCCAGCATTTT. This sequence encodes CASSLTGLQPQHF.

The V call is TRBV28, the J call TRBJ1-2; D possibly corresponds to TRBD1 (6 bases). The CDR3 consists of 14 residues. Germline V gives CDR1 MDHEN, CDR2 SYDVKM. V dropped 4 bases and J dropped 8 bases, with 17 bases sitting between them. For the CDR3, the DNA is TGTGCCAGCAGTTCCCCCGCGACAGGCTCGGGCTACACCTTC. This codes for CASSSPATGSGYTF.

This chain joins TRBV10-1 and TRBJ2-3, with TRBD2 identical over 11 bases. With V trimmed by 6 bases and J by 2 bases, 7 bases remained unmatched. The CDR3 is 16 residues long. Germline loops: CDR1 WNHNN, CDR2 SYGVQD (reference sequence). The CDR3 nucleotides are TGCGCCAGCAGCACCGGGACTAGCGGATACACAGATACGCAGTATTTT. The encoded protein is CASSTGTSGYTDTQYF.

The chain has TRBV4-3 and TRBJ1-1; D gene ambiguous. Looked up from germline, CDR1 is LGHNA and CDR2 is YSLEER. The V end was cut by 2 bases, the J end by 5 bases, with 9 bases between. The length of the CDR3 is 13 residues. The CDR3 DNA reads TGCGCCAGCAGCCAACTTGGCAGGACTGAAGCTTTCTTT. Translation: CASSQLGRTEAFF.

The CDR3 DNA follows: TGTGCCAGCACCCGATGGGGGGGCTCCTACAATGAGCAGTTCTTC. This sequence encodes CASTRWGGSYNEQFF. The J gene is TRBJ2-1, the V gene TRBV6-5, with TRBD2 matching 7 bases. The germline V gene encodes CDR1 MNHEY and CDR2 SVGAGI. CDR3 size: 15 residues. V shed 7 bases, J shed 0 bases, and the junction held 6 bases outside the gene matches.

The V gene is TRBV7-3, the J gene TRBJ2-2, with a weak D call TRBD1 (5 bases). Deletions cut 3 bases from V and 1 base from J, with 9 bases between. CDR3 length: 15 residues. The V gene's germline CDR1 is SGHTA and CDR2 FQGTGA. The CDR3 DNA sequence: TGTGCCAGCAGCTTTAGGCAGGGGAACACCGGGGAGCTGTTTTTT. This sequence encodes CASSFRQGNTGELFF. The variable domain in full, completed from reference TRBV7-3 and TRBJ2-2, reads GAGVSQTPSNKVTEKGKYVELRCDPISGHTALYWYRQSLGQGPEFLIYFQGTGAADDSGLPNDRFFAVRPEGSVSTLKIQRTERGDSAVYLCASSFRQGNTGELFFGEGSRLTVL.

The chain is built from TRBV27 and TRBJ1-1; 7 nucleotides match TRBD1. J lost 2 bases, V lost 5 bases, and 11 bases had no gene match. The V gene's germline CDR1 is MNHEY and CDR2 SMNVEV (reference sequence). This CDR3 spans 16 amino acids. The CDR3 DNA reads as TGTGCCAGCAGTAATCGAGGTGACAGGGCCAACACTGAAGCTTTCTTT. It codes for CASSNRGDRANTEAFF.

The chain joins TRBV5-1 to TRBJ2-4; weak D call: TRBD1 (6 bases). This CDR3 region has 14 residues. Germline V gene data show CDR1 as SGHRS and CDR2 as YFSETQ. V lost 5 bases and J 8 bases, leaving 17 bases between the germline ends. CDR3 bases: TGCGCCAGCAGGGATGGACAGTCCGCGGACATTCAGTACTTC. Translation gives CASRDGQSADIQYF.

This clone was seen a single time. For the CDR3, the DNA is TGTGCCAGCAGCCCATTGATTCGGGGGACAGGGAGGAACACTGAAGCTTTCTTT. This encodes CASSPLIRGTGRNTEAFF. This chain joins TRBV7-2 and TRBJ1-1; 9 nucleotides agree with TRBD1. Germline values: CDR1 SGHTA, CDR2 FQGNSA. The CDR3 is 18 amino acids. The ends lost 5 bases at V and 1 base at J; junction bases unmatched: 14.

This clone has more than one count but fewer than ten. The chain carries TRBV28 and TRBJ1-5; D is unresolved. CDR1 is MDHEN, CDR2 SYDVKM, per germline. The CDR3 extends over 12 amino acids. The V end was cut by 8 bases, the J end by 11 bases, with 16 bases between. CDR3 nucleotide sequence: TGTGCCAGCCGGGTTGTCAATAAGGCCCAGCATTTT. Translating gives CASRVVNKAQHF.

Relative to its sample, this clone is medium-sized. The CDR3 DNA reads TGCGCCAGCAACTCAGGTCTAGCGGGGATCGGGGAGCTGTTTTTT. Amino acids: CASNSGLAGIGELFF. The chain couples TRBV5-1 to TRBJ2-2; 9 bases map to TRBD2. The germline V gene encodes CDR1 SGHRS and CDR2 YFSETQ. The ends lost 6 bases at V and 7 bases at J; junction bases unmatched: 10. The CDR3 is 15 amino acids.

In this sample, this clone turned up a few times. The V and J genes are TRBV28 and TRBJ1-1; possible D gene TRBD1, 5 bases. This CDR3 has 17 residues. V shed 3 bases and J shed 1 base, with 18 bases lying between them. CDR1 MDHEN and CDR2 SYDVKM come from the germline V gene. The CDR3 DNA sequence: TGTGCCAGCAGTTTGAAAGGGGTGTACAGGAAGAACACTGAAGCTTTCTTT. Translation: CASSLKGVYRKNTEAFF. Supplemented by reference TRBV28 and TRBJ1-1, the full variable domain reads DVKVTQSSRYLVKRTGEKVFLECVQDMDHENMFWYRQDPGLGLRLIYFSYDVKMKEKGDIPEGYSVSREKKERFSLILESASTNQTSMYLCASSLKGVYRKNTEAFFGQGTRLTVV.

The chain recombines TRBV5-5 with TRBJ2-3; D may be TRBD2 (5 bases). V was shortened by 6 bases and J by 6 bases, with 14 bases between the two germline ends. The CDR3 runs 13 residues. Per the germline V gene, CDR1 is SGHKS and CDR2 is YYEKEE (reference sequence). In DNA, the CDR3 is TGTGCCAGCATTCGGGCGGGTCAGGATACGCAGTATTTT. Protein: CASIRAGQDTQYF.

The V and J genes are TRBV4-3 and TRBJ1-6; D is undetermined. The germline V and J ends were trimmed by 0 bases and 8 bases, with 17 bases remaining between them. This CDR3 is 17 amino acids long. Germline CDR1 LGHNA, CDR2 YSLEER. CDR3 coding DNA: TGCGCCAGCAGCCAAGACCTCGGGTTAGGAATTCATTCACCCCTCCACTTT. Translation: CASSQDLGLGIHSPLHF.

By sample fraction, this clone is medium-sized. The rearrangement joins TRBV27 to TRBJ1-5; no definite D call. The germline CDR1 and CDR2 sequences are MNHEY and SMNVEV (reference sequence). The CDR3 extends over 14 amino acids. The ends were cut back, 0 bases at V and 6 bases at J, with 9 bases in the middle. CDR3 nucleotide sequence: TGTGCCAGCAGTTTATCGGCGGGAGTTCAGCCCCAGCATTTT. Translation gives CASSLSAGVQPQHF.